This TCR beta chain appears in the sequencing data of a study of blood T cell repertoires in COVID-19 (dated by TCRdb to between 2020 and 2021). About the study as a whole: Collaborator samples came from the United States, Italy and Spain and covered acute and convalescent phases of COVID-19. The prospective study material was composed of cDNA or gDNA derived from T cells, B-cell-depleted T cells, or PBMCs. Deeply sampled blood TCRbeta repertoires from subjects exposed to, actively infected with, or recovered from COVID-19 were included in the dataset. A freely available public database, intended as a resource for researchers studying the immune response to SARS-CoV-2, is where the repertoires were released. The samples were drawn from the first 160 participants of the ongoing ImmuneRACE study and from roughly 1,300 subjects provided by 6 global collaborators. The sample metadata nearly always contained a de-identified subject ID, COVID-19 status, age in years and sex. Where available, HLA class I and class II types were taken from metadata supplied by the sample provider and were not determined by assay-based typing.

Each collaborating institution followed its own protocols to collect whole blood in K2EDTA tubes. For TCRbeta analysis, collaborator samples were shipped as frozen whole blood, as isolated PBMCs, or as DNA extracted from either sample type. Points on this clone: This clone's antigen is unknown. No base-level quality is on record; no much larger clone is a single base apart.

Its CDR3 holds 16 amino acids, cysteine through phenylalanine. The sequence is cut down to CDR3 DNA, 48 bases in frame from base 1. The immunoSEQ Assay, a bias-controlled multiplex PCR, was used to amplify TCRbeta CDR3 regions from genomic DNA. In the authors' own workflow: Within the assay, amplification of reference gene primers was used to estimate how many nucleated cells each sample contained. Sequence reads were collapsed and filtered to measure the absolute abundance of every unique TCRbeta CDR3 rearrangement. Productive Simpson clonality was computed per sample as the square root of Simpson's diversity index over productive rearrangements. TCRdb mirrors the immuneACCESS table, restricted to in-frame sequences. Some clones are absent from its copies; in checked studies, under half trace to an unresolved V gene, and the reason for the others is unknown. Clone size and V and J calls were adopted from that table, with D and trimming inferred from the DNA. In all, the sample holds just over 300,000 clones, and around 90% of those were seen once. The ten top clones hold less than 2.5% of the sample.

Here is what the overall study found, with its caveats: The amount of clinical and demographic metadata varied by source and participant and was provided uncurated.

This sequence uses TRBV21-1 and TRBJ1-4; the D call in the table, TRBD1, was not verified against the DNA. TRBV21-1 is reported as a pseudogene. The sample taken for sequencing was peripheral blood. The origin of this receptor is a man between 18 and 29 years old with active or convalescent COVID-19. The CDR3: CASSTGTIRYYEKLFF. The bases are TGTGCCAGCAGCACAGGTACGATCAGATACTATGAAAAACTGTTTTTT.